A single sample is the source of the 29 T cell receptor beta chains below, sequenced in a study of blood T cell repertoires in COVID-19 (dated by TCRdb to about 2020). The library relied on the immunoSEQ multiplex PCR assay. TCRdb holds this immuneACCESS table with in-frame rearrangements only. Some clones are missing; in checked studies, unresolved V genes explain under half, and the rest has no known cause. The sample table contains under 200,000 clones; only one count was recorded for around 87% of them. The ten largest clones add up to roughly 7% of the sample. Sequenced input: peripheral blood. These receptors were taken from a woman aged 80 or older in a cohort sampled during active or convalescent COVID-19.

This clone showed up just a few times. Other DNA sequences in this specimen translate into the identical CDR3. The chain joins TRBV7-9 to TRBJ1-5; D is undetermined. Trimming stripped 2 bases from V and 2 bases from J, with 7 bases between. The CDR3 covers 14 residues. The V gene's germline CDR1 is SEHNR and CDR2 FQNEAQ (reference sequence). For the CDR3, the DNA is TGTGCCAGCAGCTTATCCGGTGGCAATCAGCCCCAGCATTTT. This translates into CASSLSGGNQPQHF.

The chain uses TRBV5-6 and TRBJ1-4; weak D call: TRBD1 (6 bases). The CDR3 extends over 15 amino acids. V dropped 3 bases and J dropped 4 bases, with 13 bases sitting between them. Germline-derived CDR1 and CDR2 are SGHDT and YYEEEE. CDR3 region: CASSSPGHRNEKLFF. The CDR3 bases are TGTGCCAGCAGCTCACCGGGACACCGTAATGAAAAACTGTTTTTT.

This rearrangement joins TRBV29-1 to TRBJ2-7, with D perhaps TRBD1 (6 bases). CDR1 and CDR2 from the germline V gene are SQVTM and ANQGSEA. V was cut by 6 bases and J by 1 base, with 16 bases left in between. This CDR3 has 14 residues. DNA of the CDR3: TGCAGCGTGTTCACGGACAGTTCTTCCTACGAGCAGTACGTC. Translation: CSVFTDSSSYEQYV.

The chain joins TRBV3-1 (or the pseudogene TRBV3-2) to TRBJ1-1, with 7 bases matching TRBD1. The CDR3 extends over 14 amino acids. In germline, CDR1 is LGHDT, CDR2 YNNKEL (reference sequence). V shed 7 bases, J shed 5 bases, and the junction held 10 bases outside the gene matches. The CDR3 DNA is TGTGCCAGCACCCTCAGACAGGGAAGTACTGAAGCTTTCTTT. Its protein is CASTLRQGSTEAFF.

On this clone: Other DNA sequences from this sample encode an identical CDR3 as well. V and J are TRBV27 and TRBJ2-3; TRBD2 matches at 8 bases. Unmatched junction bases numbered 1, after V lost 3 bases and J lost 5 bases. CDR1 MNHEY and CDR2 SMNVEV come from the germline V gene (reference sequence). The CDR3 length is 13 residues. CDR3 in DNA: TGTGCCAGCAGTTTGCGGGGGGTAGATACGCAGTATTTT. This codes for CASSLRGVDTQYF.

V usage is TRBV9 and J usage is TRBJ1-1, with D maybe TRBD1 (5 bases). This CDR3 is 14 amino acids long. Trimming took 2 bases from V and 0 from J, leaving 8 bases between them. Germline V gene sequence: CDR1 SGDLS, CDR2 YYNGEE. CDR3: CASSVGHMNTEAFF. DNA of the CDR3: TGTGCCAGCAGCGTCGGACACATGAACACTGAAGCTTTCTTT.

The J gene is TRBJ2-2, the V gene TRBV7-2, with 7 bases fitting TRBD2. This CDR3 is 16 amino acids long. Trimming removed 6 bases from V and 3 bases from J; junction bases left unmatched: 10. Germline loops: CDR1 SGHTA, CDR2 FQGNSA. CDR3 in DNA: TGTGCCAGCAGTAAAACTAGCGCCACCGACACCGGGGAGCTGTTTTTT. It codes for CASSKTSATDTGELFF.

This chain's CDR3 is CASRTGPRDTQYF. Written as DNA, the CDR3 is TGTGCCTCCCGGACAGGGCCGCGGGATACGCAGTATTTT. This chain links TRBV2 with TRBJ2-3; 8 bases align to TRBD1. CDR3 size: 13 residues. V lost 11 bases to trimming and J lost 6 bases; unmatched junction nucleotides: 10. Germline CDR1 is SNHLY and CDR2 is FYNNEI.

This clone came up once. This chain connects TRBV5-1 to TRBJ2-1, with 10 nucleotides matching TRBD1. J lost 0 bases, V lost 4 bases, and 13 bases had no gene match. The CDR3 is made up of 19 amino acids. Germline CDR1 and CDR2: SGHRS and YFSETQ. CDR3 sequence reads: CASSLRDRGQYLSYNEQFF. The CDR3 bases are TGCGCCAGCAGCCTCCGGGACAGGGGCCAATACCTCTCCTACAATGAGCAGTTCTTC.

V gene TRBV9 combines with J gene TRBJ2-1; the D gene is possibly TRBD2 (6 bases). Trimming removed 3 bases at V and 6 bases at J, with 22 bases between. The CDR3 consists of 17 residues. Germline V gene sequence: CDR1 SGDLS, CDR2 YYNGEE. The CDR3 here is CASSARTGPRRGNEQFF. The CDR3 nucleotides are TGTGCCAGCAGCGCTAGAACCGGGCCCAGGAGGGGCAATGAGCAGTTCTTC.

The V gene is TRBV30, the J gene TRBJ2-1, with a possible D match to TRBD2 (5 bases). There are 17 residues in the CDR3. With 3 bases removed from V and 7 bases from J, the gap between germline ends came to 25 bases. The V gene's germline CDR1 is GTSNPN and CDR2 SVGIG (reference sequence). The CDR3 bases are TGTGCCTGGAGCGCGCCCGGGCGCGGTCTTTCGGGGAATGAGCAGTTCTTC. This codes for CAWSAPGRGLSGNEQFF.

The chain combines TRBV27 with TRBJ1-6; D gene uncertain. Germline-derived CDR1 and CDR2 are MNHEY and SMNVEV (reference sequence). Trimming cost V 5 bases and J 2 bases, with 16 bases left between them. The CDR3 covers 17 residues. The CDR3 DNA follows: TGTGCCAGCAGTCCCTCAATGAGGGTACCCTATAATTCACCCCTCCACTTT. Encoded protein: CASSPSMRVPYNSPLHF.

The chain uses TRBV28 and TRBJ1-1, with D possibly being TRBD1 (6 bases). Trimming shortened V by 3 bases and J by 5 bases, and 13 bases separated the two germline ends. The CDR3 is 14 residues long. Looked up from germline, CDR1 is MDHEN and CDR2 is SYDVKM. The CDR3 is CASSFGRGGTEAFF. In DNA, the CDR3 is TGTGCCAGCAGTTTTGGCAGGGGTGGGACTGAAGCTTTCTTT.

This chain links TRBV5-1 with TRBJ1-6; 7 nucleotides match TRBD1. The CDR3 has 13 residues. CDR1 is SGHRS and CDR2 is YFSETQ in the germline V gene. J was trimmed by 7 bases and V by 4 bases; bases with no gene match: 2. Here the CDR3 DNA reads TGCGCCAGCAGCGGGGACAGCAATTCACCCCTCCACTTT. Amino acids: CASSGDSNSPLHF.

The V gene is TRBV7-9, the J gene TRBJ2-5; D may be TRBD1 (7 bases). V dropped 0 bases and J dropped 4 bases, with 15 bases sitting between them. In germline, CDR1 is SEHNR, CDR2 FQNEAQ (reference sequence). This CDR3 is built from 16 residues. The CDR3 here is CASSLAAAGGLETQYF. The CDR3 DNA follows: TGTGCCAGCAGCTTAGCGGCGGCAGGGGGACTAGAGACCCAGTACTTC.

The rearrangement links TRBV7-6 to TRBJ1-2, with D unclear. The CDR3 extends over 15 amino acids. Germline V lookup: CDR1 SGHVS, CDR2 FNYEAQ. Trimming took off 1 base at V and 3 bases at J, with 12 bases between the two ends. Written as DNA, the CDR3 is TGTGCCAGCAGCTTAGATGTTACCGGGTACTATGGCTACACCTTC. Translated, it gives CASSLDVTGYYGYTF. The entire variable domain, with the rest obtained from reference TRBV7-6 and TRBJ1-2, is as follows: GAGVSQSPRYKVTKRGQDVALRCDPISGHVSLYWYRQALGQGPEFLTYFNYEAQQDKSGLPNDRFSAERPEGSISTLTIQRTEQRDSAMYRCASSLDVTGYYGYTFGSGTRLTVV.

V is TRBV6-1 and J is TRBJ2-7; D is uncertain. The CDR3 spans 11 residues. V was cut by 3 bases and J by 10 bases, with 10 bases left in between. Germline CDR1 reads MNHNS; CDR2 reads SASEGT. This CDR3 reads CASSDSTFQYV. DNA of the CDR3: TGTGCCAGCAGTGACAGTACCTTTCAGTACGTC.

The chain joins TRBV6-5 to TRBJ2-7; D might be TRBD2 (5 bases). Between the trimmed V and J ends, which lost 0 bases and 0 bases, there was a span of 9 bases. The CDR3 totals 15 residues. CDR1 is MNHEY and CDR2 is SVGAGI in the germline V gene. CDR3 amino acids: CASSYSTAGSYEQYF. In DNA form, the CDR3 reads TGTGCCAGCAGTTACTCGACGGCGGGCTCCTACGAGCAGTACTTC.

This rearrangement joins TRBV7-2 to TRBJ2-7; D not resolved. Germline CDR1 reads SGHTA; CDR2 reads FQGNSA. Trimming took 1 base from V and 6 from J, leaving 10 bases between them. The CDR3 has 13 residues. CDR3 in amino acids: CASSLEVHFEQYV. CDR3 nucleotide sequence: TGTGCCAGCAGCTTAGAAGTCCACTTCGAGCAGTACGTC.

This clone showed up just a few times. The chain joins TRBV5-1 to TRBJ1-2; 10 nucleotides match TRBD1. V lost 3 bases to trimming and J lost 2 bases; unmatched junction nucleotides: 1. CDR1 is SGHRS and CDR2 is YFSETQ in the germline V gene. The CDR3 sequence is 14 residues long. DNA for the CDR3: TGCGCCAGCAGCTGGGGACAGGGGAACTATGGCTACACCTTC. Translation: CASSWGQGNYGYTF.

The V call is TRBV27, the J call TRBJ2-5, with D possibly matching TRBD2 (5 bases). Trimming left V 1 base short and J 5 bases short, with 20 bases between. Looked up from germline, CDR1 is MNHEY and CDR2 is SMNVEV (reference sequence). The CDR3 contains 17 residues. CDR3 coding DNA: TGTGCCAGCAGTTTATTTACCCCATCCGGGGTTGGGGAGACCCAGTACTTC. It is translated as CASSLFTPSGVGETQYF.

The chain couples TRBV6-1 to TRBJ1-2; D is possibly TRBD1 (6 bases). V was clipped by 7 bases and J by 4 bases, with 28 bases between them. The CDR3 runs 18 residues. Germline CDR1 and CDR2: MNHNS and SASEGT. The CDR3 region is CASTEGGQGRWYGYGYTF. CDR3 DNA: TGTGCCAGCACTGAGGGAGGGCAGGGGAGATGGTATGGCTATGGCTACACCTTC.

V and J are TRBV18 and TRBJ2-5; D is possibly TRBD2 (6 bases). Germline values: CDR1 KGHSH, CDR2 LQKENI. Trimming shortened V by 5 bases and J by 10 bases, and 14 bases separated the two germline ends. The CDR3 contains 12 residues. The CDR3 reads CASSGRQTGQYF. CDR3 in DNA: TGTGCCAGCTCAGGGAGGCAAACGGGCCAGTACTTC.

This chain connects TRBV29-1 to TRBJ1-1, with 8 bases that match TRBD1. The CDR3 spans 14 residues. Germline assignment: CDR1 SQVTM and CDR2 ANQGSEA. V lost 4 bases to trimming and J lost 0 bases; unmatched junction nucleotides: 4. CDR3 protein: CSVARDRLNTEAFF. CDR3 bases: TGCAGCGTTGCGAGGGACAGGTTGAACACTGAAGCTTTCTTT.

The rearrangement links TRBV24-1 to TRBJ2-3; 8 nucleotides match TRBD2. The CDR3 has 17 amino acids. Germline CDR1 and CDR2: KGHDR and SFDVKD. The junction had 5 bases not matched to a gene; V was cut back by 0 bases and J by 1 base. The CDR3 DNA follows: TGTGCCACCAGTGATTTGTACGGGGGGGATGGCACAGATACGCAGTATTTT. As protein: CATSDLYGGDGTDTQYF.

V and J are TRBV21-1 and TRBJ1-2. TRBV21-1 is tagged as a pseudogene. This CDR3 has 14 residues. In DNA form, the CDR3 reads TGTGCCAGCAGCTCGCCAAGGGAGAGCTATGGCTACACCTTC. Translation: CASSSPRESYGYTF.

This clone was seen just once. The genes are TRBV5-4 and TRBJ2-1; 14 positions match TRBD2. Germline trimming cut 4 bases from V and 0 bases from J; bases unmatched to any gene: 6. This CDR3 comprises 18 residues. From germline, CDR1 is SGHNT and CDR2 YYREEE (reference sequence). CDR3 in DNA: TGTGCCAGCAGCGTGGGACTAGCGGGGGTTAGCTCCTACAATGAGCAGTTCTTC. Protein: CASSVGLAGVSSYNEQFF. Full variable domain (rest looked up from reference TRBV5-4 and TRBJ2-1): ETGVTQSPTHLIKTRGQQVTLRCSSQSGHNTVSWYQQALGQGPQFIFQYYREEENGRGNFPPRFSGLQFPNYSSELNVNALELDDSALYLCASSVGLAGVSSYNEQFFGPGTRLTVL.

The gene calls are TRBV24-1 and TRBJ2-5; TRBD1 aligns across 10 bases. Trimming took 4 bases from V and 1 from J; bases not matched to a gene: 8. Per the germline V gene, CDR1 is KGHDR and CDR2 is SFDVKD. The CDR3 length is 17 residues. Written as DNA, the CDR3 is TGTGCCACCAGTGACCTCGGGACAGGGGTTGCCCAAGAGACCCAGTACTTC. It translates to CATSDLGTGVAQETQYF.

CDR3 loop: CASSYQLNYEQYF. The CDR3 region has the DNA TGTGCCAGCAGTTATCAACTGAACTACGAGCAGTACTTC. This rearrangement joins TRBV6-5 to TRBJ2-7; D not resolved. The CDR3 is 13 amino acids. Trimming left V 3 bases short and J 3 bases short, with 9 bases between. CDR1 is MNHEY and CDR2 is SVGAGI in the germline V gene.